These 32 T cell receptor beta chains were sequenced from one sample in a study of tumor and adjacent non-tumor tissue in lung cancer. No cell sorting was done before RNA was extracted from the tissue. Three rounds of nested PCR, following a modified ARM-PCR protocol, produced the TCRbeta library. TCRdb analysed the multiplex PCR reads with MiXCR anew, one entry per CDR3 protein. This sample yields fewer than 85,000 distinct CDR3 sequences, of which under 80% are seen a single time; less than 15% belongs to the top ten. What was sequenced was lung tumor tissue. All receptors derive from a woman in her forties or fifties with non-small cell lung cancer.

A remark on this clonotype: Because it lacks the conserved phenylalanine or tryptophan at the end, this CDR3 is likely a read error. The CDR3 loop is CASSISSDSYGYTI. CDR3 bases: TGTGCTAGCAGTATATCCTCGGACAGTTATGGCTACACCATC. The chain recombines TRBV6-6 with TRBJ1-2, with D possibly TRBD1 on 6 matching bases. CDR1 MNHNY and CDR2 SVGAGI come from the germline V gene (reference sequence). The CDR3 is made up of 14 amino acids.

A remark on this clonotype: In this CDR3 the conserved last residue, phenylalanine or tryptophan, is missing, so a read error is likely. The V call is TRBV6-1, the J call TRBJ2-3; tentatively, D is TRBD1 or TRBD2 (5 bases each). Germline V gene sequence: CDR1 MNHNS, CDR2 SASEGT. CDR3 length: 16 amino acids. Here the CDR3 DNA reads TGTGCCAACAGTTCAGTTCCGGGGCAGGGAGCAGATACGCAGTATCTT. Its protein is CANSSVPGQGADTQYL.

By share of the sample, this clonotype is medium-sized. The rearrangement joins TRBV12-3 or TRBV12-4 to TRBJ1-5, with 7 bases aligning to TRBD1. V dropped 2 bases and J dropped 6; count of bases not matched to a gene: 4. The CDR3 has 14 residues. CDR3 region: CASSLNRGSQPQHF. The CDR3 region has the DNA TGTGCCAGCAGTTTAAACAGGGGAAGTCAGCCCCAGCATTTT.

Comments on this clonotype: A much larger clone lies one base from this, so it may be a read error. The chain is built from TRBV20-1 and TRBJ2-6; possibly TRBD1 for D (5 bases). The CDR3 contains 15 residues. Germline-derived CDR1 and CDR2 are DFQATT and SNEGSKA (reference sequence). The CDR3 DNA sequence: TGCAGTGCTTCGGACATATCCTCTGGGGCCAACGTCCTGGCTTTC. It is translated as CSASDISSGANVLAF.

About this clonotype itself: The junction departs from germline at one end; a sequencing error may be responsible. The chain combines TRBV6-1 with TRBJ2-7; 10 bases are shared with TRBD2. The V gene's germline CDR1 is MNHNS and CDR2 SASEGT. CDR3 length equals 15 residues. As DNA, the CDR3 is TGTGCCAGCAATGAAGAGACTAGCGGGTGTGATGAGCAGTACTTC. It is translated as CASNEETSGCDEQYF.

Concerning this clonotype itself: A read error may produce the germline difference seen at one junction end. The V and J genes are TRBV6-9 and TRBJ2-1; the match to TRBD2 covers 10 bases. From germline, CDR1 is MNHGY and CDR2 SVAAGI. The CDR3 is 18 residues long. This CDR3 reads CGSRASGGRPNSYNEQFF. The CDR3 region has the DNA TGTGGCAGCAGGGCTAGCGGGGGTCGCCCTAACTCCTACAATGAGCAGTTCTTC.

Concerning this clonotype itself: With a much larger clone just one base away, this may be a read error. The V gene is TRBV2, the J gene TRBJ1-4; D remains unclear. The CDR3 covers 14 residues. Germline V lookup: CDR1 SNHLY, CDR2 FYNNEI. CDR3: CVSSPSLIDEKLFF. The DNA for the CDR3 is TGTGTCAGCAGTCCCTCTCTTATCGACGAAAAACTGTTTTTT.

This clonotype occurred a few times. With a much larger clone just one base away, this may be a read error. The genes are TRBV6-5 and TRBJ2-7; 9 bases line up with TRBD1. J was trimmed by 3 bases and V by 7 bases; bases with no gene match: 13. The CDR3 runs 16 residues. The germline CDR1 and CDR2 sequences are MNHEY and SVGAGI. This CDR3 is CASKVHSGTGNYEQYF. CDR3 bases: TGTGCCAGCAAAGTCCACTCGGGGACAGGGAACTACGAGCAGTACTTC.

The chain recombines TRBV28 with TRBJ1-5; no firm D call. Germline V gene sequence: CDR1 MDHEN, CDR2 SYDVKM. This CDR3 spans 15 amino acids. Trimming removed 3 bases at V and 5 bases at J, with 14 bases between. As DNA, the CDR3 is TGTGCCAGCAGTTTCCCCTGGATAGGGTATCAGCCCCAGCATTTT. Residues: CASSFPWIGYQPQHF.

This clonotype was found a few times. Given a much more abundant clone one base away, this may be a read error. The V call is TRBV20-1, the J call TRBJ2-3; D is undetermined. Germline V gives CDR1 DFQATT, CDR2 SNEGSKA (reference sequence). CDR3 length: 14 residues. The DNA of the CDR3 is TGCAATGCCCATTGGCAAGGCGGCACAGATACGCAGTATTTT. Encoded protein: CNAHWQGGTDTQYF.

With regard to this clonotype: A read error may account for a junction end that differs from germline. The V call is TRBV11-3, the J call TRBJ1-1; D ambiguous. Germline assignment: CDR1 SGHNT and CDR2 YENEEA. The CDR3 extends over 14 amino acids. CDR3 in DNA: TGTGCGAGCAGCCCCGACAAGGGAGACACTGAAGCTTTCTTC. Encoded protein: CASSPDKGDTEAFF.

The genes are TRBV20-1 and TRBJ2-2, with 9 bases that match TRBD2. This CDR3 region has 16 residues. CDR1 and CDR2 from the germline V gene are DFQATT and SNEGSKA (reference sequence). J was trimmed by 4 bases and V by 3 bases; bases with no gene match: 9. The CDR3 protein is CSASPSSGRSTGELFF. CDR3 in DNA: TGCAGTGCTAGCCCGTCAAGCGGGAGGAGCACCGGGGAGCTGTTTTTT.

About this clonotype itself: A junction end diverges from the germline sequence, so it may reflect a read error. The chain combines TRBV29-1 with TRBJ2-2; D may be TRBD2 (5 bases). The CDR3 has 14 amino acids. CDR1 and CDR2 from the germline V gene are SQVTM and ANQGSEA. The CDR3 DNA reads TGCAGCGTTGAGAGCCCGGTGAAGACCGGGGAGCTGTCTTTT. Protein: CSVESPVKTGELSF.

With respect to this clonotype: A much larger clone is a single base away; this may be a read error. The chain carries TRBV7-9 and TRBJ1-5, with D hard to call. Germline lookup yields CDR1 SEHNR and CDR2 FQNEAQ (reference sequence). The CDR3 loop spans 13 amino acids. V dropped 5 bases and J dropped 4 bases, with 9 bases sitting between them. CDR3 region: CASSQRENQPQHF. CDR3 nucleotides: TGTGCCAGCAGCCAACGGGAAAATCAGCCCCAGCATTTT.

Concerning this clonotype: At one end the junction does not follow the germline gene, possibly because of a read error. The rearrangement joins TRBV11-2 to TRBJ2-3; 8 bases line up with TRBD1. Germline V gene data show CDR1 as SGHAT and CDR2 as FQNNGV. The CDR3 extends over 13 amino acids. The CDR3 DNA follows: TGTGACAGCAACTTAGACAGGGGAGGTACGCAGTATTTT. Its translation is CDSNLDRGGTQYF.

To note about this clonotype: A read error may produce the germline difference seen at one junction end. The chain is built from TRBV10-3 and TRBJ1-5; D gene ambiguous. CDR1 and CDR2 (germline): ENHRY, SYGVKD. The CDR3 spans 16 residues. The CDR3 region is CAISASAGVSHQAQHF. As DNA, the CDR3 is TGTGCCATCAGTGCTTCCGCCGGAGTCAGCCATCAGGCCCAGCATTTT.

The chain is built from TRBV5-4 and TRBJ1-6; D unresolved. The CDR3 has 16 amino acids. Germline CDR1 is SGHNT and CDR2 is YYREEE (reference sequence). Trimming removed 4 bases from V and 11 bases from J, with 22 bases in between. DNA for the CDR3: TGTGCCAGCAGCATGTTAGGAGCTCGAAAGAATCCACCCCTCCACTTT. Translation gives CASSMLGARKNPPLHF.

The chain joins TRBV11-2 to TRBJ1-4; D unresolved. The CDR3 loop spans 14 amino acids. In germline, CDR1 is SGHAT, CDR2 FQNNGV. The V and J ends lost 5 bases and 2 bases respectively, with 9 bases between them. The CDR3 DNA is TGTGCCAGCAGCCCGATCTCTACTAATGAAAAACTGTTTTTT. Its translation is CASSPISTNEKLFF.

This clonotype was picked up a small number of times. The gene calls are TRBV7-6 and TRBJ2-5, with TRBD2 matching 7 bases. V shed 2 bases, J shed 5 bases, and the junction held 8 bases outside the gene matches. Germline V gene sequence: CDR1 SGHVS, CDR2 FNYEAQ. This CDR3 comprises 15 residues. The CDR3 protein is CASSLSGGGPETQYF. Here the CDR3 DNA reads TGTGCCAGCAGCTTATCTGGGGGAGGGCCGGAGACCCAGTACTTC.

About this clonotype itself: This clone may be a read error of a much larger clone one base away. V is TRBV10-3 and J is TRBJ1-5; D call uncertain. This CDR3 region has 13 residues. In germline, CDR1 is ENHRY, CDR2 SYGVKD. CDR3 sequence: CAVSPDGNQPQHF. In nucleotides, the CDR3 is TGTGCCGTCAGCCCCGACGGCAATCAGCCCCAGCATTTT.

This clonotype was counted between two and nine times. This chain uses TRBV6-5 with TRBJ1-6; D is uncertain. V lost 2 bases, J lost 9 bases, and 11 bases lay in between. CDR3 size: 14 residues. From germline, CDR1 is MNHEY and CDR2 SVGAGI. The CDR3 sequence: CASSYGRSTSPLHF. As DNA, the CDR3 is TGTGCCAGCAGTTACGGAAGGTCGACTTCACCCCTCCACTTT.

With respect to this clonotype: The junction and the germline gene differ at one end; a read error may be behind it. The chain recombines TRBV14 with TRBJ2-1, with 12 bases lining up with TRBD2. CDR1 SGHDN and CDR2 FVKESK come from the germline V gene. The CDR3 extends over 19 amino acids. Here the CDR3 reads CASSRERETGLAGYNGQFF. CDR3 DNA sequence: TGTGCCAGCAGCCGAGAGCGCGAGACGGGACTAGCGGGCTACAATGGGCAGTTCTTC.

This clonotype was recorded only once. J is TRBJ2-2 and V is TRBV4-2, with TRBD2 identical over 8 bases. Looked up from germline, CDR1 is LGHNA and CDR2 is YNFKEQ. This CDR3 comprises 17 residues. V was clipped by 11 bases and J by 5 bases; unmatched bases: 19. CDR3 protein: CACRQEVIGGRTGELFF. Written as DNA, the CDR3 is TGTGCCTGCCGCCAAGAAGTTATCGGCGGGAGGACCGGGGAGCTGTTTTTT.

This clonotype appeared a single time. The CDR3 region has the DNA TGTGCCTGGGGTAGGACAGGGCTGAACACTGAAGCTTTCTTT. Its translation is CAWGRTGLNTEAFF. The chain recombines TRBV30 with TRBJ1-1; 8 bases fit TRBD1. There are 14 residues in the CDR3. Germline CDR1 and CDR2: GTSNPN and SVGIG (reference sequence). The J segment lost 0 bases and the V segment lost 5 bases, leaving 5 bases of the junction unmatched.

About this clonotype: At one of its ends the junction is not consistent with the germline gene, which may arise from a read error. The genes are TRBV11-2 and TRBJ2-1; D is undetermined. The CDR3 runs 14 residues. Germline V gene data show CDR1 as SGHAT and CDR2 as FQNNGV. The CDR3 bases are TGTGCTAGCAACTTTGGCAGTTCCGACAATGAGCAGTTCTTC. Translated, it gives CASNFGSSDNEQFF.

Concerning this clonotype: The junction differs from germline at one of its ends, possibly a read error. V and J are TRBV11-2 and TRBJ2-5; D call uncertain. There are 15 residues in the CDR3. The V gene's germline CDR1 is SGHAT and CDR2 FQNNGV. The CDR3: CASTPRGIRSETQYF. DNA for the CDR3: TGCGCCAGCACCCCGCGCGGAATTAGGTCAGAGACCCAGTACTTC.

Concerning this clonotype: Relative to the germline gene, one junction end is altered; a read error may explain this. The chain carries TRBV6-5 and TRBJ2-1; D gene unclear. The CDR3 length is 13 residues. The germline V gene has CDR1 MNHEY and CDR2 SVGAGI. The CDR3 region is CVSSPILGNEQSF. CDR3 sequence (DNA): TGTGTCAGCAGCCCCATCCTGGGGAATGAGCAGTCCTTC.

Ten or more counts support this clonotype. The chain has TRBV6-1 and TRBJ2-7; 9 bases match TRBD1. V shed 4 bases, J shed 6 bases, and the junction held 13 bases outside the gene matches. The CDR3 loop spans 16 amino acids. Germline CDR1 reads MNHNS; CDR2 reads SASEGT. The CDR3 reads CASSGQGGHDGGEQYF. CDR3 nucleotide sequence: TGTGCCAGCAGTGGACAGGGGGGACACGACGGGGGCGAGCAGTACTTC.

Comment on this clonotype: It may be a read error: a sequence one base away is much more abundant. This chain joins TRBV12-3 or TRBV12-4 and TRBJ2-6; the D gene is possibly TRBD1 (6 bases). There are 15 residues in the CDR3. The DNA of the CDR3 is TGTGCCAGCACCACCACAGGGCTTGGGGCCAACATCCTGACTTTC. Its protein is CASTTTGLGANILTF.

With regard to this clonotype: Since a much larger clone is just one base distant, this may be a read error. The CDR3 region is CSVAPGNAGQSQHF. The CDR3 nucleotides are TGCAGCGTTGCTCCAGGGAACGCGGGACAGTCCCAGCATTTT. The chain links TRBV29-1 to TRBJ1-5; 7 positions match TRBD1. From germline, CDR1 is SQVTM and CDR2 ANQGSEA. The CDR3 is 14 residues long. V lost 4 bases and J lost 11; bases outside the gene matches: 14.

The chain employs TRBV4-1 and TRBJ1-5, with 8 bases that match TRBD1. Germline V CDR1 and CDR2: MGHRA, YSYEKL. This CDR3 is built from 15 residues. The V segment lost 2 bases and the J segment 12 bases; nucleotides outside the gene matches: 12. The CDR3 loop reads CASSQTGQANQLQHF. In DNA, the CDR3 is TGCGCCAGCAGCCAAACGGGACAGGCGAATCAACTCCAGCATTTT.

This clonotype was seen a handful of times. A much larger clone lies one base from this, so it may be a read error. This chain uses TRBV7-2 with TRBJ2-7; TRBD2 aligns across 7 bases. The V gene end was trimmed by 3 bases and the J gene end by 4 bases; junction bases not matched to a gene: 18. This CDR3 is built from 18 residues. In germline, CDR1 is SGHTA, CDR2 FQGNSA. The CDR3 sequence: CASSFGFGTNGHTYEQYF. Written as DNA, the CDR3 is TGTGCCAGCAGCTTCGGCTTCGGGACTAACGGGCACACTTACGAGCAGTACTTC.